A selection of T cell receptor beta chains follows, all from one sample in a study of Ad26.COV2.S vaccination and SARS-CoV-2 variants. Method: immunoSEQ multiplex PCR; TCRdb's copy keeps in-frame clones and lacks some. The top ten clones hold 3.9% of a sample with about 350,000 clones, approximately 90% of them seen once. Sequencing used peripheral blood, obtained after recovery from COVID-19. These receptors were collected from a human donor who had recovered from COVID-19. Each CDR3 is given with its conserved first and last residue. Each record gives: CDR3 length, D gene, V gene, J gene, clone size, CDR3 DNA, CDR3 protein. The D gene is left open where the match is weak. A clone size is listed for some rows: how often the clone was seen (once, few, many), or a class if it is expanded.

>15|NA|TRBV9|TRBJ2-1|NA
TGTGCCAGCAGCGTAGTGGCAGGGTATCGGCATGAGCAGTTCTTC
CASSVVAGYRHEQFF
>15|NA|TRBV15|TRBJ1-1|NA
TGTGCCACCAGCAGAGAACGGCTCTCGAACACTGAAGCTTTCTTT
CATSRERLSNTEAFF
>14|TRBD1|TRBV5-1|TRBJ1-5|NA
TGCGCCAGCAGCCTTGGGACAGGGTCCCAGCCCCAGCATTTT
CASSLGTGSQPQHF
>16|TRBD2|TRBV3-1/TRBV3-2|TRBJ2-5|NA
TGTGCCAGCAGCCAGGCTAGCGGGGGCCACCAAGAGACCCAGTACTTC
CASSQASGGHQETQYF
>15|NA|TRBV19|TRBJ1-6|NA
TGTGCCAGTAGTATGGTTCAGAGAAAGGATTCACCCCTCCACTTT
CASSMVQRKDSPLHF
>13|NA|TRBV19|TRBJ1-4|once
TGTGCCAGTAGTATCCCGGGGGGTGAAAAACTGTTTTTT
CASSIPGGEKLFF
>12|NA|TRBV2|TRBJ1-2|few
TGTGCCAGCAGTGAAAGACCCTATGGCTACACCTTC
CASSERPYGYTF
>18|NA|TRBV2|TRBJ2-7|NA
TGTGCCAGCAGTGAAGGTTGGGCGGGCAGGGGACCCTCCTACGAGCAGTACTTC
CASSEGWAGRGPSYEQYF
>16|TRBD1|TRBV9|TRBJ1-1|NA
TGTGCCAGCAGCGTAGAAGGCAGGGGGCTTAACACTGAAGCTTTCTTT
CASSVEGRGLNTEAFF
>14|NA|TRBV19|TRBJ2-2|NA
TGTGCCAGTTCAGCCGGGACCCCAGGCGGGGAGCTGTTTTTT
CASSAGTPGGELFF
>12|NA|TRBV3-1/TRBV3-2|TRBJ1-2|NA
TGTGCCAGCAGAGGGGCCCCCTATGGCTACACCTTC
CASRGAPYGYTF
>13|TRBD1|TRBV5-5|TRBJ1-1|NA
TGTGCCAGCAGTCGACAGGGGAACACTGAAGCTTTCTTT
CASSRQGNTEAFF
>13|TRBD1|TRBV15|TRBJ1-2|NA
TGTGCCACCAGCGGACAGGGGTCCCCTGGCTACACCTTC
CATSGQGSPGYTF
>17|NA|TRBV7-8|TRBJ1-4|NA
TGTGCCAGCAGCTTAAATCGACGGGGCCCAACTAATGAAAAACTGTTTTTT
CASSLNRRGPTNEKLFF
>11|TRBD1|TRBV29-1|TRBJ2-7|NA
TGCAGCGTGAAGACAGGGAGCGAGCAGTACTTC
CSVKTGSEQYF
>12|NA|TRBV29-1|TRBJ1-2|NA
TGCAGCGTTCCAACCCGGGATTATGGCTACACCTTC
CSVPTRDYGYTF
>17|NA|TRBV4-1|TRBJ1-3|NA
TGCGCCAGCAGCCAAGATATAGGGGTTACCTCTGGAAACACCATATATTTT
CASSQDIGVTSGNTIYF
>15|NA|TRBV5-1|TRBJ2-1|NA
TGCGCCAGCAGTGCGGGACACAGCTCCTACAATGAGCAGTTCTTC
CASSAGHSSYNEQFF
>16|TRBD1|TRBV9|TRBJ1-2|NA
TGTGCCAGCAGCGTAGACACAGGGGAATTCTCTTATGGCTACACCTTC
CASSVDTGEFSYGYTF
>13|NA|TRBV15|TRBJ1-5|NA
TGTGCCACCAGCGCAACAGGGAGTCAGCCCCAGCATTTT
CATSATGSQPQHF
>14|NA|TRBV9|TRBJ1-1|NA
TGTGCCAGCAGCCCTCGTGGGGGGGGCACTGAAGCTTTCTTT
CASSPRGGGTEAFF
>18|TRBD1|TRBV9|TRBJ2-1|NA
TGTGCCAGCAGCTCTCGAACTGGACAGGCCGTGTCCTACAATGAGCAGTTCTTC
CASSSRTGQAVSYNEQFF
>14|NA|TRBV11-2|TRBJ1-1|NA
TGTGCCAGCAGCCTCGCCTGGGGGGGAGATGAAGCTTTCTTT
CASSLAWGGDEAFF
>15|NA|TRBV11-2|TRBJ2-3|NA
TGTGCCAGCACCGCTGAGGGGGGAAGCACAGATACGCAGTATTTT
CASTAEGGSTDTQYF
>15|TRBD1|TRBV3-1/TRBV3-2|TRBJ2-5|NA
TGTGCCAGCAGCCAAGTACGGACAGGACAAGAGACCCAGTACTTC
CASSQVRTGQETQYF
>14|NA|TRBV10-3|TRBJ2-1|NA
TGTGCCATCAATCGTGGGGGAATACTGGATGAGCAGTTCTTC
CAINRGGILDEQFF
>14|NA|TRBV7-7|TRBJ2-5|NA
TGTGCTAGCAGCTTTAGTCTACGAGGGGAGACCCAGTACTTC
CASSFSLRGETQYF
>18|TRBD2|TRBV6-2/TRBV6-3|TRBJ2-5|NA
TGTGCCAGCAGTTACCCCGCGCTAGCGGGGTTAGGTCGGGAGACCCAGTACTTC
CASSYPALAGLGRETQYF
>14|NA|TRBV19|TRBJ1-1|NA
TGTGCCAGTAGTAGCCTCTTGGGGCCCACTGAAGCTTTCTTT
CASSSLLGPTEAFF
>15|TRBD2|TRBV2|TRBJ2-5|once
TGTGCCAGCAGTCCCCCTGGGGGGGTATGGGAGACCCAGTACTTC
CASSPPGGVWETQYF
>15|NA|TRBV4-1|TRBJ2-3|NA
TGCGCCAGCAGCCCAGTGCGGGGATTCACAGATACGCAGTATTTT
CASSPVRGFTDTQYF
>16|NA|TRBV2|TRBJ1-1|NA
TGTGCCAGCAGTGAAATCTCGGCCGGGGCACACACTGAAGCTTTCTTT
CASSEISAGAHTEAFF
>14|NA|TRBV9|TRBJ2-3|few
TGTGCCAGCAGCGAGGCCCCGGGGACAGATACGCAGTATTTT
CASSEAPGTDTQYF
>15|TRBD1|TRBV4-1|TRBJ1-2|NA
TGCGCCAGCAGCCAACGGGACAGAGCTAACTATGGCTACACCTTC
CASSQRDRANYGYTF
>13|TRBD2|TRBV24-1|TRBJ2-1|once
TGTGCCACCAGTGCTGCGGGGGGGCCTGAGCAGTTCTTC
CATSAAGGPEQFF
>15|TRBD1|TRBV7-3|TRBJ2-7|NA
TGTGCCAGCAGCTTCGGACAGGGACTCTCCTACGAGCAGTACTTC
CASSFGQGLSYEQYF
>14|TRBD1|TRBV7-2|TRBJ2-1|few
TGTGCCAGCAGCTTGTTCACAGGGGCCAATGAGCAGTTCTTC
CASSLFTGANEQFF
>16|TRBD1|TRBV9|TRBJ2-5|NA
TGTGCCAGCAGCGTAGTGTCATGGACAGGGAAAGAGACCCAGTACTTC
CASSVVSWTGKETQYF
>15|NA|TRBV7-9|TRBJ1-1|once
TGTGCCAGCAGCGTACCGGGTCCCAGGGACACTGAAGCTTTCTTT
CASSVPGPRDTEAFF
>13|NA|TRBV9|TRBJ2-7|NA
TGTGCCAGCAGCGTCGGGACGACTTACGAGCAGTACTTC
CASSVGTTYEQYF